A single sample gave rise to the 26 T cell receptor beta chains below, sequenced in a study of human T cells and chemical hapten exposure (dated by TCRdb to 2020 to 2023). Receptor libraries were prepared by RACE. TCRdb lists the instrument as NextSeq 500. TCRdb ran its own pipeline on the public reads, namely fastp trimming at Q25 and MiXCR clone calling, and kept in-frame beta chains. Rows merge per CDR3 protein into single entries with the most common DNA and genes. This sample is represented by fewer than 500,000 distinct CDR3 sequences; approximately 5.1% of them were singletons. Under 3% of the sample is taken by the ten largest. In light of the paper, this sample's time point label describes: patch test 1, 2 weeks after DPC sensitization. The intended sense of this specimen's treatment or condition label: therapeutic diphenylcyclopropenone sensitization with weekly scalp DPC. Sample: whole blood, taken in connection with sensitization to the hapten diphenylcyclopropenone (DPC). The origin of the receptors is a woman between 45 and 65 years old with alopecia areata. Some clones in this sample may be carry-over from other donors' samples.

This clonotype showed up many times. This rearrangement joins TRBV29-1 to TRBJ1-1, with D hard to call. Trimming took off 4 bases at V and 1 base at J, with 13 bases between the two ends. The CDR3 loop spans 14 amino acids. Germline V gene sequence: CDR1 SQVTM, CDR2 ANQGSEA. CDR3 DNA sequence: TGCAGCGTTGTGGCGCGGCTAGGGAACACTGAAGCTTTCTTT. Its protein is CSVVARLGNTEAFF.

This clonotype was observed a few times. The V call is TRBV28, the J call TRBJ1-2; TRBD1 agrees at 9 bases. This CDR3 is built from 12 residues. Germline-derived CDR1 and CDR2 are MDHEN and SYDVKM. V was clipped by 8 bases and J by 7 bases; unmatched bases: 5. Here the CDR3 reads CASGQGMGGYTF. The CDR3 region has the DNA TGTGCCAGCGGACAGGGGATGGGTGGCTACACCTTC.

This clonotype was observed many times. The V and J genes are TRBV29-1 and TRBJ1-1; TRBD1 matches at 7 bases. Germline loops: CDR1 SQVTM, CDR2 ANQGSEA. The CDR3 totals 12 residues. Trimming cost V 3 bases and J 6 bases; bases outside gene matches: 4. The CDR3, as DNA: TGCAGCGTTGACGAGGGGGCCCCTGAAGCTTTCTTT. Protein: CSVDEGAPEAFF.

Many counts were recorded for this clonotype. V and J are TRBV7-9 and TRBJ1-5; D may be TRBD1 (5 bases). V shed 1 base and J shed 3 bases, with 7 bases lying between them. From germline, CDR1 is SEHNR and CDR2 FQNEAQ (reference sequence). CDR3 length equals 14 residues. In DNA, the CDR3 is TGTGCCAGCAGCTTAGAGGGGAACAATCAGCCCCAGCATTTT. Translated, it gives CASSLEGNNQPQHF.

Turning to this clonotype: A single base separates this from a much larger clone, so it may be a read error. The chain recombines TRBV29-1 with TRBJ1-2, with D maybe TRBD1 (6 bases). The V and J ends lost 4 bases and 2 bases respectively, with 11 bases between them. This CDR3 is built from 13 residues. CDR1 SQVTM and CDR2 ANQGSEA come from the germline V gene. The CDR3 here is CSVGRGLNYGYTF. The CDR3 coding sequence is TGCAGCGTTGGACGGGGGCTAAACTATGGCTACACCTTC.

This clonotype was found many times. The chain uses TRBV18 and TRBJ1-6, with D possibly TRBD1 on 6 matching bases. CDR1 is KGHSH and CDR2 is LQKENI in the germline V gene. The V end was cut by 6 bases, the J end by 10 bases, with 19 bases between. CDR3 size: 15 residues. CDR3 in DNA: TGTGCCAGCTCGTCCAGGGGCGCCTGGGAGTCACCCCTCCACTTT. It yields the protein CASSSRGAWESPLHF.

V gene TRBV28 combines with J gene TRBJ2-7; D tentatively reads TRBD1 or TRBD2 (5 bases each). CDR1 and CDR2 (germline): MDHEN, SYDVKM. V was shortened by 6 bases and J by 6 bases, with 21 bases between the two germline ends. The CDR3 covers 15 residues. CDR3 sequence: CASSPVGTTALEQYF. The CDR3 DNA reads TGTGCCAGCAGCCCAGTCGGGACCACCGCGCTCGAGCAGTACTTC.

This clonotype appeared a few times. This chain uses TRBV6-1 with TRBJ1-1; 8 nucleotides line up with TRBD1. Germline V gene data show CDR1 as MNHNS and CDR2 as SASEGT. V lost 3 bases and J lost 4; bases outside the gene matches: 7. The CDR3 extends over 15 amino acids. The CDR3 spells CASSERTGKSTEAFF. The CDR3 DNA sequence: TGTGCCAGCAGTGAGAGGACAGGGAAAAGCACTGAAGCTTTCTTT.

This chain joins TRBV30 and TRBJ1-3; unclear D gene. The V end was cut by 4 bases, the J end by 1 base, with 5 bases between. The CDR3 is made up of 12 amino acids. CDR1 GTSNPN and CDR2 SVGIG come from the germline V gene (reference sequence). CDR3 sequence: CAWKLSGNTIYF. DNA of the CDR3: TGTGCCTGGAAGCTGTCTGGAAACACCATATATTTT.

CDR3: CASSYGERGEQYF. CDR3 coding DNA: TGTGCCAGCAGTTACGGGGAGAGGGGCGAGCAGTACTTC. The V gene is TRBV12-3 or TRBV12-4, the J gene TRBJ2-7; D is perhaps TRBD1 or TRBD2 (5 bases each). V was pared by 4 bases and J by 6 bases, with 13 bases between. The CDR3 has 13 residues.

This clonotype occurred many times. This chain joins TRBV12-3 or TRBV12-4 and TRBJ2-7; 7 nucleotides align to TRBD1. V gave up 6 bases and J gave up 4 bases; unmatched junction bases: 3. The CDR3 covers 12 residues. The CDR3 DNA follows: TGTGCCAGCAGCCTGACAGGGTACGAGCAGTACTTC. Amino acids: CASSLTGYEQYF.

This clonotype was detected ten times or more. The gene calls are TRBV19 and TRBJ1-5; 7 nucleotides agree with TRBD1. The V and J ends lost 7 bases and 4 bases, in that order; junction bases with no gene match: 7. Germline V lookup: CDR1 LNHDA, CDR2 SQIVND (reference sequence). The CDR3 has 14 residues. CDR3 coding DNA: TGTGCCAGTAAGACAGGGTCGAGGAATCAGCCCCAGCATTTT. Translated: CASKTGSRNQPQHF.

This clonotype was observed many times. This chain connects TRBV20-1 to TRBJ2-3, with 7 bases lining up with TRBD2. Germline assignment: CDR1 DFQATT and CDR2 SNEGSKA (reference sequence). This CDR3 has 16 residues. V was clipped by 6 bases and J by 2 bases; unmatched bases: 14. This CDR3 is CSAVPVPGGPTDTQYF. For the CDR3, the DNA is TGCAGTGCCGTCCCTGTCCCGGGAGGTCCCACAGATACGCAGTATTTT.

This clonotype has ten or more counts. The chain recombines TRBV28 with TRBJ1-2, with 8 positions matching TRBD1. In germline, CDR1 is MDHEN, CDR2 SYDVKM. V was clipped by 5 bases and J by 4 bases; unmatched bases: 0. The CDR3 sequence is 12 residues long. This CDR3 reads CASSGTGYGYTF. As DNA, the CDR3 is TGTGCCAGCAGTGGGACAGGCTATGGCTACACCTTC.

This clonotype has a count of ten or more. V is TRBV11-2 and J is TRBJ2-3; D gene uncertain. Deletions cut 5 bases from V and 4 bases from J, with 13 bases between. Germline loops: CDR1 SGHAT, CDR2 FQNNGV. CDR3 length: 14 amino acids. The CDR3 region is CASSGRVKADTQYF. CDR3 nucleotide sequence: TGTGCCAGCAGCGGACGGGTGAAGGCAGATACGCAGTATTTT.

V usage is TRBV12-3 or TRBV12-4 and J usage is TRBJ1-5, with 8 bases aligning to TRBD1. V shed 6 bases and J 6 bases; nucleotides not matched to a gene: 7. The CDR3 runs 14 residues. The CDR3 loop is CASRTGAVGQPQHF. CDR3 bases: TGTGCCAGCAGGACAGGGGCAGTAGGTCAGCCCCAGCATTTT.

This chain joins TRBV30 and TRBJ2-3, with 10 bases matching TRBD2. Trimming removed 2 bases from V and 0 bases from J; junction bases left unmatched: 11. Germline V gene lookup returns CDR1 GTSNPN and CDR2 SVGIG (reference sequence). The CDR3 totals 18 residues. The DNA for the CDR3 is TGTGCCTGGAGTCTGACTCACCCGACTAGCGGGAGCACAGATACGCAGTATTTT. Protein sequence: CAWSLTHPTSGSTDTQYF.

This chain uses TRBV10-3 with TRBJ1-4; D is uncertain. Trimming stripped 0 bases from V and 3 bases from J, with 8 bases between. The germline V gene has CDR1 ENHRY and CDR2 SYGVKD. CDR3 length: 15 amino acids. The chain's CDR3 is CAISESQGSNEKLFF. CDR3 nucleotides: TGTGCCATCAGTGAGTCGCAAGGGTCTAATGAAAAACTGTTTTTT.

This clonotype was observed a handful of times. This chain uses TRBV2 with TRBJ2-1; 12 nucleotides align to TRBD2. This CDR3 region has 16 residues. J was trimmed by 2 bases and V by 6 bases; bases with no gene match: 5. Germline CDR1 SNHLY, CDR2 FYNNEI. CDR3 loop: CASRRRTSGAYNEQFF. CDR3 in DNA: TGTGCCAGCAGGCGACGGACTAGCGGGGCCTACAATGAGCAGTTCTTC. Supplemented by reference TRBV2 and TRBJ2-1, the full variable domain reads EPEVTQTPSHQVTQMGQEVILRCVPISNHLYFYWYRQILGQKVEFLVSFYNNEISEKSEIFDDQFSVERPDGSNFTLKIRSTKLEDSAMYFCASRRRTSGAYNEQFFGPGTRLTVL.

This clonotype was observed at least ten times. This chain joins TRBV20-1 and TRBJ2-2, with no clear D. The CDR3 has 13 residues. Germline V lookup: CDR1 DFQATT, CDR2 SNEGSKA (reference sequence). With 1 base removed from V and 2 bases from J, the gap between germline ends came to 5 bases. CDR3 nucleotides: TGCAGTGCTAGAGTTGGCAACACCGGGGAGCTGTTTTTT. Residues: CSARVGNTGELFF.

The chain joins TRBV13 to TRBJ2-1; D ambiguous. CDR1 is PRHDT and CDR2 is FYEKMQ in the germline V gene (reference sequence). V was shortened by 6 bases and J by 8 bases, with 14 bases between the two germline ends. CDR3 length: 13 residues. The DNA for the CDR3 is TGTGCCAGCAGTGTTCAGGTCCTGGATGAGCAGTTCTTC. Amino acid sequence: CASSVQVLDEQFF.

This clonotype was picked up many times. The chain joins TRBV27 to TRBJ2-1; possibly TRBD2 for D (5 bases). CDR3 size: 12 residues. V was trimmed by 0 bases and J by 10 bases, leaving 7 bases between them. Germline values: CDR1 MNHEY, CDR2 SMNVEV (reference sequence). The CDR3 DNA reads TGTGCCAGCAGTTTATCCGGGGTAGAGCAGTTCTTC. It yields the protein CASSLSGVEQFF.

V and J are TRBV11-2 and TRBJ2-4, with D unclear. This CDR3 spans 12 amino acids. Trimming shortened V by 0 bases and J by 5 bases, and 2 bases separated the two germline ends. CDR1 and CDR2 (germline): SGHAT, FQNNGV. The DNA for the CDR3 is TGTGCCAGCAGCTTAGACCAAAACATTCAGTACTTC. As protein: CASSLDQNIQYF.

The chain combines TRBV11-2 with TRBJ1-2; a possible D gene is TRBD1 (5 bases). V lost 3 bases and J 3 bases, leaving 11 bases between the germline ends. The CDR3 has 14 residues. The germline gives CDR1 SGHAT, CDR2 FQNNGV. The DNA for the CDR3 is TGTGCCAGCAGCTTTTCAGGGTCGGACTATGGCTACACCTTC. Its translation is CASSFSGSDYGYTF.

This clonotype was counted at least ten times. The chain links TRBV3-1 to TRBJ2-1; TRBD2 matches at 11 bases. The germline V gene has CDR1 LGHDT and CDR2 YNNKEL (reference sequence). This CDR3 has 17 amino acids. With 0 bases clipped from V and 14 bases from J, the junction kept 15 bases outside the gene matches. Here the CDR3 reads CASSQDPSGGLFVWEFF. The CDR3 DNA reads TGTGCCAGCAGCCAAGACCCTAGCGGGGGGTTATTCGTATGGGAGTTCTTC.

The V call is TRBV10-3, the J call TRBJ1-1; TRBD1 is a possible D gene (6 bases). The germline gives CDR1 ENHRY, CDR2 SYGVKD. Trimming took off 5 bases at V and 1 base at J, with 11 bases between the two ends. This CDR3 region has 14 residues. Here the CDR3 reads CAISTTTGNTEAFF. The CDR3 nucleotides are TGTGCCATCAGTACCACGACAGGGAACACTGAAGCTTTCTTT.